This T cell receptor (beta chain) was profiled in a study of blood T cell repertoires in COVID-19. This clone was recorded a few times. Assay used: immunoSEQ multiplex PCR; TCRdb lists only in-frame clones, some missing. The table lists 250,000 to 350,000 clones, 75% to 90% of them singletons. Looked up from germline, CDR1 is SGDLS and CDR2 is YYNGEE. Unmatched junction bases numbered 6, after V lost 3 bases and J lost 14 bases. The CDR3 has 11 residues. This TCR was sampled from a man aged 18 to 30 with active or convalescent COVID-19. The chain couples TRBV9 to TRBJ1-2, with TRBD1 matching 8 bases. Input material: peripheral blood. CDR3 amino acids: CASSERTGLTF. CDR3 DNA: TGTGCCAGCAGCGAGCGGACAGGGCTTACCTTC. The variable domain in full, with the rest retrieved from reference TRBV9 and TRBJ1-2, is DSGVTQTPKHLITATGQRVTLRCSPRSGDLSVYWYQQSLDQGLQFLIQYYNGEERAKGNILERFSAQQFPDLHSELNLSSLELGDSALYFCASSERTGLTFGSGTRLTVV.